This T cell receptor (beta chain) was identified during a study of blood T cells in healthy people across ages. General study points: Nothing was known about donor CMV status, and this possibly confounded expanded clonotype changes.

It was with a sample-barcoded 5' primer and a J-beta primer mix that a second PCR of roughly 7 to 12 cycles was run. From the 5' RACE reads, TCRdb called clonotypes with MiXCR, one entry per CDR3 protein. The sample records 720,000 or so distinct CDR3 sequences, around 43% being singletons. For this clonotype: Its matching antigen is unknown.

Germline lookup yields CDR1 DFQATT and CDR2 SNEGSKA (reference sequence). The CDR3 loop spans 13 amino acids. V dropped 6 bases and J dropped 0; count of bases not matched to a gene: 5. This sequence originates from a man aged 80 or over in good health. The chain has TRBV20-1 and TRBJ2-7, with TRBD1 matching 7 bases. Material: blood. The CDR3 here is CSAPRDSSYEQYF. CDR3 coding DNA: TGCAGTGCGCCTAGGGACAGCTCCTACGAGCAGTACTTC.